This T cell receptor beta chain was identified during a study of cytomegalovirus exposure and HLA in healthy donors. CDR3 size: 16 residues. V was shortened by 1 base and J by 3 bases, with 16 bases between the two germline ends. CDR1 is KGHSH, CDR2 LQKENI, per germline. Libraries were prepared by immunoSEQ multiplex PCR; TCRdb keeps only in-frame clonotypes and omits some of them. Found here are approximately 220,000 clones, just over 90% of them singletons; the top ten hold around 1.1%. J is TRBJ2-7 and V is TRBV18; D possibly corresponds to TRBD2 (6 bases). The clonotype originates from a young woman in good health and CMV-seronegative. The sequencing input was PBMCs. CDR3 amino acids: CASSPLGGGVDYEQYF. The CDR3 nucleotides read TGTGCCAGCTCACCACTGGGCGGAGGGGTTGACTACGAGCAGTACTTC.